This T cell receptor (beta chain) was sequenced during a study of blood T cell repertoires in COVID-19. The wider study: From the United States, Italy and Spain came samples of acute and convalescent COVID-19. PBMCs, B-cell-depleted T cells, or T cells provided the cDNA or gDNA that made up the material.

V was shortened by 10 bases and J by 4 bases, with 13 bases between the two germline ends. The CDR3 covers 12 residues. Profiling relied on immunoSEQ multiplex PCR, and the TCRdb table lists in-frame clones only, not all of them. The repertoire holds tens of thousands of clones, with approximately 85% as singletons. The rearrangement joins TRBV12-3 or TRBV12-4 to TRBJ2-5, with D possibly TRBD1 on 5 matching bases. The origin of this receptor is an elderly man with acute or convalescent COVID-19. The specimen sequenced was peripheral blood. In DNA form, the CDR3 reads TGTGCCATCAGCAGGGATGGAGAGACCCAGTACTTC. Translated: CAISRDGETQYF.